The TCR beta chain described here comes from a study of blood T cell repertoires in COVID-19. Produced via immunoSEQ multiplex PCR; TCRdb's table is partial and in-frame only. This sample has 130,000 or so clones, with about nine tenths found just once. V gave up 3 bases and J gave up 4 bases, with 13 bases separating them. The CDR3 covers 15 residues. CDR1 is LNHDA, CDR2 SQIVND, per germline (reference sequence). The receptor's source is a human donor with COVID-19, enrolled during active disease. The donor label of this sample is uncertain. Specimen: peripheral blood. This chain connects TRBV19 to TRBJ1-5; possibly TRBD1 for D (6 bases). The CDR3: CASSISGDSNQPQHF. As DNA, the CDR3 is TGTGCCAGTAGTATCTCAGGGGATTCAAATCAGCCCCAGCATTTT.